One and the same sample provided the 18 T cell receptor beta chains below, sequenced in a study of T-cell reconstitution after alpha-beta-depleted transplantation in children. Construction of the TCRbeta library involved unique molecular identifiers. Using its own MiXCR run on the PCR reads, TCRdb lists one record per CDR3 protein. Among approximately 240,000 distinct CDR3 sequences, roughly 10% were seen once, and the ten largest hold approximately 28%. The sample consisted of PBMCs, taken before TCRalphabeta/CD19-depleted stem cell transplant. These receptors were taken from a child under two years old with acute myeloid leukemia, due to receive a stem cell transplant.

Ten or more counts support this clonotype. The chain has TRBV28 and TRBJ2-2, with 7 bases fitting TRBD1. V dropped 8 bases and J dropped 5; count of bases not matched to a gene: 11. The CDR3 is 15 residues long. Germline V gene lookup returns CDR1 MDHEN and CDR2 SYDVKM. The CDR3 is CASYNAGGRTGELFF. CDR3 DNA: TGTGCCAGCTACAATGCAGGGGGTCGGACCGGGGAGCTGTTTTTT.

This clonotype was seen many times. The genes are TRBV5-6 and TRBJ2-1; TRBD2 agrees at 14 bases. Losses at the gene ends were 1 base for V and 6 bases for J; bases not matched to a gene: 6. CDR1 is SGHDT, CDR2 YYEEEE, per germline. The CDR3 loop spans 17 amino acids. As DNA, the CDR3 is TGTGCCAGCAGCTTGACGACTAGCGGGAGGGCCATCAATGAGCAGTTCTTC. Protein: CASSLTTSGRAINEQFF.

This clonotype was counted at least ten times. The chain has TRBV7-6 and TRBJ2-5; either TRBD1 or TRBD2 may fit D (5 bases each). Germline CDR1 reads SGHVS; CDR2 reads FNYEAQ. The CDR3 loop spans 13 amino acids. Trimming left V 3 bases short and J 5 bases short, with 10 bases between. For the CDR3, the DNA is TGTGCCAGCAGCTTCAGGGCGGGCGAGACCCAGTACTTC. Its protein is CASSFRAGETQYF. Full variable domain (rest looked up from reference TRBV7-6 and TRBJ2-5): GAGVSQSPRYKVTKRGQDVALRCDPISGHVSLYWYRQALGQGPEFLTYFNYEAQQDKSGLPNDRFSAERPEGSISTLTIQRTEQRDSAMYRCASSFRAGETQYFGPGTRLLVL.

The chain employs TRBV7-9 and TRBJ2-4, with a tentative D call TRBD1 (5 bases). The V end lost 5 bases, the J end lost 0 bases, and 17 bases lay between the germline ends. Germline V gene sequence: CDR1 SEHNR, CDR2 FQNEAQ (reference sequence). The CDR3 spans 17 residues. The CDR3 protein is CASSPGLRGLAKNIQYF. The CDR3 DNA reads TGTGCCAGCAGCCCTGGGCTTAGGGGCTTAGCCAAAAACATTCAGTACTTC.

Many counts were recorded for this clonotype. This chain uses TRBV20-1 with TRBJ2-3; unclear D gene. Germline V CDR1 and CDR2: DFQATT, SNEGSKA (reference sequence). The V end was cut by 3 bases, the J end by 4 bases, with 11 bases between. The CDR3 loop spans 13 amino acids. The CDR3 DNA follows: TGCAGTGCTAGGTTTAGGGATGCAGATACGCAGTATTTT. Its protein is CSARFRDADTQYF.

The table lists this clonotype with many counts. The chain couples TRBV12-3 or TRBV12-4 to TRBJ1-4; TRBD1 matches at 7 bases. J was trimmed by 10 bases and V by 4 bases; bases with no gene match: 15. The CDR3 runs to 16 residues. As DNA, the CDR3 is TGTGCCAGCAGTTCCTCCAATGACAGGGTAGCGGGAAAACTGTTTTTT. Its protein is CASSSSNDRVAGKLFF.

This clonotype was counted ten times or more. The rearrangement links TRBV20-1 to TRBJ1-2, with D maybe TRBD1 (6 bases). V lost 5 bases to trimming and J lost 8 bases, with 15 bases between them. CDR1 is DFQATT, CDR2 SNEGSKA, per germline (reference sequence). This CDR3 spans 12 amino acids. This CDR3 reads CSASDSGRGYTF. For the CDR3, the DNA is TGCAGTGCTTCGGACAGCGGCCGCGGCTACACCTTC.

This clonotype was seen many times. V and J are TRBV12-3 or TRBV12-4 and TRBJ1-5; unclear D gene. V was pared by 2 bases and J by 3 bases, with 8 bases between. The CDR3 consists of 14 residues. The CDR3 DNA reads TGTGCCAGCAGTTTACAGGCGTACAATCAGCCCCAGCATTTT. It yields the protein CASSLQAYNQPQHF.

About this clonotype itself: Sequence at one end of the junction differs from germline and may be a read error. V is TRBV7-9 and J is TRBJ2-2; the D gene is possibly TRBD2 (6 bases). The CDR3 loop spans 11 amino acids. Germline-derived CDR1 and CDR2 are SEHNR and FQNEAQ (reference sequence). The CDR3: CASSKGGDLFF. Here the CDR3 DNA reads TGTGCCAGCAGTAAAGGCGGGGACCTGTTTTTT.

In regard to this clonotype: A read error may be the cause here, since a much bigger clone is one base away. V gene TRBV5-1 combines with J gene TRBJ2-1; D is perhaps TRBD2 (6 bases). In germline, CDR1 is SGHRS, CDR2 YFSETQ. CDR3 length equals 13 residues. CDR3 in amino acids: CTSSPPGENEQFF. CDR3 DNA sequence: TGCACCAGCAGCCCCCCGGGGGAGAATGAGCAGTTCTTC.

The sample holds many counts of this clonotype. The rearrangement joins TRBV20-1 to TRBJ2-5, with a weak D call TRBD1 (6 bases). V lost 0 bases and J 5 bases, leaving 10 bases between the germline ends. Germline values: CDR1 DFQATT, CDR2 SNEGSKA (reference sequence). The CDR3 is 13 residues long. The CDR3 sequence: CSARDMGAETQYF. The CDR3 coding sequence is TGCAGTGCTAGAGATATGGGGGCCGAGACCCAGTACTTC.

There are many counts of this clonotype. CDR3 protein: CASSPRRPYEQYF. CDR3 DNA: TGTGCCAGCAGTCCCCGGAGGCCCTACGAGCAGTACTTC. The rearrangement uses TRBV28 and TRBJ2-7; weak D call: TRBD2 (5 bases). The CDR3 is made up of 13 amino acids. V was trimmed by 5 bases and J by 2 bases, leaving 10 bases between them. Germline CDR1 reads MDHEN; CDR2 reads SYDVKM.

This clonotype was counted many times. This chain uses TRBV14 with TRBJ2-1; 7 bases map to TRBD2. Germline values: CDR1 SGHDN, CDR2 FVKESK. The V and J ends lost 4 bases and 0 bases, in that order; junction bases with no gene match: 6. CDR3 length equals 16 residues. CDR3 coding DNA: TGTGCCAGCAGCCTCCTAGCGGCGAGCTCCTACAATGAGCAGTTCTTC. Amino acid sequence: CASSLLAASSYNEQFF.

The table lists this clonotype with many counts. The chain links TRBV10-3 to TRBJ2-5; D gene unclear. Germline V gives CDR1 ENHRY, CDR2 SYGVKD. Deletions cut 7 bases from V and 1 base from J, with 10 bases between. The CDR3 consists of 13 residues. CDR3 loop: CAITSPPQETQYF. CDR3 bases: TGTGCCATCACGTCCCCGCCCCAAGAGACCCAGTACTTC.

V gene TRBV20-1 combines with J gene TRBJ2-5; tentatively, D is TRBD2 (6 bases). This CDR3 is 14 amino acids long. The germline gives CDR1 DFQATT, CDR2 SNEGSKA (reference sequence). Trimming left V 7 bases short and J 4 bases short, with 19 bases between. CDR3 loop: CSVQAGNLRETQYF. The CDR3 DNA reads as TGCAGTGTACAAGCGGGTAACCTAAGAGAGACCCAGTACTTC.

This clonotype showed up many times. The chain has TRBV7-9 and TRBJ2-7; 9 positions match TRBD1. Trimming removed 5 bases from V and 0 bases from J; junction bases left unmatched: 8. Per germline, CDR1 SEHNR and CDR2 FQNEAQ (reference sequence). This CDR3 has 16 residues. The CDR3 spells CASSIYRDRVSYEQYF. The CDR3, as DNA: TGTGCCAGCAGCATATACCGGGACAGGGTCTCCTACGAGCAGTACTTC.

In its sample, this clonotype was seen many times. The V and J genes are TRBV28 and TRBJ1-3; D not resolved. The CDR3 has 15 residues. The germline CDR1 and CDR2 sequences are MDHEN and SYDVKM. Trimming stripped 5 bases from V and 3 bases from J, with 14 bases between. CDR3 nucleotide sequence: TGTGCCAGCAGTCCCGGCCTCGGAGGTGGAAACACCATATATTTT. Translation: CASSPGLGGGNTIYF.

The table lists this clonotype with many counts. The chain is built from TRBV2 and TRBJ2-7; 7 bases agree with TRBD2. There are 13 residues in the CDR3. The V segment lost 6 bases and the J segment 2 bases; nucleotides outside the gene matches: 4. In germline, CDR1 is SNHLY, CDR2 FYNNEI. In nucleotides, the CDR3 is TGTGCCAGCAGGGCGGGAGTTACCTACGAGCAGTACTTC. It codes for CASRAGVTYEQYF. The complete variable domain, with remaining parts taken from reference TRBV2 and TRBJ2-7, reads EPEVTQTPSHQVTQMGQEVILRCVPISNHLYFYWYRQILGQKVEFLVSFYNNEISEKSEIFDDQFSVERPDGSNFTLKIRSTKLEDSAMYFCASRAGVTYEQYFGPGTRLTVT.